This TCR beta chain was captured in a study of cytomegalovirus exposure and HLA in healthy donors. Study-level points and caveats: The CMV antigen specificity of three CMV-associated chains was confirmed through in vitro analysis. An apparent linkage of common viral pathogens to several of the most significant clusters emerged in a later analysis.

Germline V gene lookup returns CDR1 SGHDN and CDR2 FVKESK. The CDR3 runs to 14 residues. With 7 bases removed from V and 1 base from J, the gap between germline ends came to 13 bases. Comments on this clone: As yet, its antigen is unknown.

Primers for the PCR totalled 60 Vbeta and 13 Jbeta. In the authors' workflow: As a later analysis found, there were approximately 80 million unique TCR beta chains, of which 8.5 million to 13 million were shared. The repertoire was sequenced with immunoSEQ multiplex PCR; TCRdb's copy has only in-frame clones and lacks some. V, J and clone size reflect that table, while D and trimming were determined from the DNA. This sample has 150,000 to 200,000 clones, with around 85% found just once. The chain is built from TRBV14 and TRBJ1-1; the D is unclear. The sequenced sample was PBMCs. The TCR sequence derives from a man between 18 and 29 years old in good health and CMV-seronegative. The CDR3 sequence: CASTPQVQNTEAFF. The CDR3 region has the DNA TGTGCCAGCACCCCACAAGTACAGAACACTGAAGCTTTCTTT.